The clone carrying this T cell receptor beta chain has a single count. Sequencing was performed with immunoSEQ multiplex PCR; in TCRdb, only in-frame clones are kept and a portion is missing. Of about 380,000 clones listed, more than 75% are singletons. Among Cohort 3 donors, those recovered had two negative PCRs, clearance, or symptom resolution. This sample stems from a study of blood T cell repertoires in COVID-19. Germline trimming cut 1 base from V and 4 bases from J; bases unmatched to any gene: 7. Germline V gene data show CDR1 as MDHEN and CDR2 as SYDVKM. The length of the CDR3 is 16 residues.

Input material: PBMCs or T cells enriched from blood (not recorded which). The rearrangement joins TRBV28 to TRBJ1-5; TRBD1 agrees at 7 bases. This TCR came from a woman aged 18-35 years who had recovered from COVID-19. CDR3 amino acids: CASSLYPGQKNQPQHF. The CDR3, as DNA: TGTGCCAGCAGTTTATATCCGGGACAGAAAAATCAGCCCCAGCATTTT.